These 25 T cell receptor beta chains originate from one sample sequenced in a study of Ad26.COV2.S vaccination and SARS-CoV-2 variants. Documented treatment: some 20 received Ad26.COV2.S at low or high dose, single or two shots; about 5 received placebo; per-sample allocation not given. Sampling was performed 63 days after the first vaccine or placebo injection. Here immunoSEQ multiplex PCR was the method, and the copy in TCRdb shows in-frame clones only, minus some. The sample lists about 330,000 clones, 85% to 90% occurring once. The source material was peripheral blood, sampled in a trial of Ad26.COV2.S vaccine versus placebo. The source of these receptors is a person aged 18-60 years who received the Ad26.COV2.S COVID-19 vaccine or a placebo.

This chain uses TRBV5-1 with TRBJ2-1, with 14 bases matching TRBD2. The V segment lost 9 bases and the J segment 0 bases; nucleotides outside the gene matches: 17. The CDR3 is 20 residues long. Looked up from germline, CDR1 is SGHRS and CDR2 is YFSETQ. The CDR3 DNA sequence: TGCGCCACATACTCCAATCCGGGACTAGCGGGGGACACCTCCTACAATGAGCAGTTCTTC. It yields the protein CATYSNPGLAGDTSYNEQFF.

The chain is built from TRBV7-8 and TRBJ1-4; D unclear. CDR3 length: 14 residues. CDR1 SGHVS and CDR2 FQNEAQ come from the germline V gene. Between the trimmed V and J ends, which lost 6 bases and 3 bases, there was a span of 11 bases. CDR3 nucleotides: TGTGCCAGCAGACCCGTATCCGCTAATGAAAAACTGTTTTTT. This sequence encodes CASRPVSANEKLFF.

This chain links TRBV7-2 with TRBJ1-1; D is perhaps TRBD1 (6 bases). The CDR3 extends over 15 amino acids. The germline CDR1 and CDR2 sequences are SGHTA and FQGNSA. Trimming took 2 bases from V and 4 from J, leaving 14 bases between them. Here the CDR3 reads CASSLQGYVTTEAFF. Here the CDR3 DNA reads TGTGCCAGCAGCTTACAGGGGTACGTGACCACTGAAGCTTTCTTT.

The V gene is TRBV5-1, the J gene TRBJ1-1; D unresolved. Germline lookup yields CDR1 SGHRS and CDR2 YFSETQ. CDR3 length equals 12 residues. Trimming took 0 bases from V and 8 from J, leaving 8 bases between them. CDR3 sequence reads: CASSLDLTEAFF. The CDR3 coding sequence is TGCGCCAGCAGCTTGGATCTGACAGAAGCTTTCTTT.

This clone was seen a single time. V gene TRBV5-8 combines with J gene TRBJ1-4, with 9 bases matching TRBD1. The CDR3 loop spans 16 amino acids. Germline values: CDR1 SGHTS, CDR2 YDEGEE. V lost 2 bases, J lost 8 bases, and 10 bases stayed unmatched. CDR3 nucleotides: TGTGCCAGCAGCTTTTCACGACAGGGGGGTAACGAAAAACTGTTTTTT. Translating gives CASSFSRQGGNEKLFF. Full variable domain (rest looked up from reference TRBV5-8 and TRBJ1-4): EAGVTQSPTHLIKTRGQQATLRCSPISGHTSVYWYQQALGLGLQFLLWYDEGEERNRGNFPPRFSGRQFPNYSSELNVNALELEDSALYLCASSFSRQGGNEKLFFGSGTQLSVL.

V is TRBV19 and J is TRBJ1-1, with no clear D. V lost 1 base and J lost 1, with 7 bases in between. Germline CDR1 is LNHDA and CDR2 is SQIVND (reference sequence). This CDR3 spans 14 amino acids. CDR3 DNA: TGTGCCAGTAGTATAGGAGCAGGGAACACTGAAGCTTTCTTT. The encoded protein is CASSIGAGNTEAFF.

The rearrangement joins TRBV15 to TRBJ1-1; TRBD1 aligns across 10 bases. CDR3 length equals 16 residues. Germline lookup yields CDR1 LNHNV and CDR2 YYDKDF (reference sequence). V gave up 6 bases and J gave up 3 bases; unmatched junction bases: 10. CDR3 region: CATSLTGTGVHTEAFF. CDR3 sequence (DNA): TGTGCCACCAGTCTAACGGGGACAGGGGTTCACACTGAAGCTTTCTTT.

The chain recombines TRBV5-6 with TRBJ1-5; no definite D call. Germline loops: CDR1 SGHDT, CDR2 YYEEEE. Trimming took 0 bases from V and 6 from J, leaving 10 bases between them. The CDR3 is made up of 14 amino acids. The CDR3 reads CASSLESGGQPQHF. DNA for the CDR3: TGTGCCAGCAGCTTGGAATCGGGTGGTCAGCCCCAGCATTTT.

The CDR3 loop is CASSLTTGGETQYF. The DNA for the CDR3 is TGTGCCAGCTCACTGACGACGGGGGGCGAGACCCAGTACTTC. This chain uses TRBV18 with TRBJ2-5, with D possibly being TRBD2 (7 bases). Per the germline V gene, CDR1 is KGHSH and CDR2 is LQKENI. The CDR3 loop spans 14 amino acids. V lost 4 bases to trimming and J lost 5 bases, with 14 bases between them.

The rearrangement links TRBV5-6 to TRBJ1-4; the match to TRBD1 covers 9 bases. V dropped 5 bases and J dropped 2; count of bases not matched to a gene: 7. Germline values: CDR1 SGHDT, CDR2 YYEEEE. The CDR3 consists of 16 residues. CDR3 nucleotide sequence: TGTGCCAGCAGTTTGACAGGGGGGTATACTAATGAAAAACTGTTTTTT. It encodes CASSLTGGYTNEKLFF.

The J gene is TRBJ1-2, the V gene TRBV5-1, with a tentative D call TRBD1 (5 bases). V gave up 0 bases and J gave up 4 bases, with 13 bases separating them. From germline, CDR1 is SGHRS and CDR2 YFSETQ. This CDR3 comprises 15 residues. CDR3 sequence (DNA): TGCGCCAGCAGCTTGGTAGGGGAGCCTACCTATGGCTACACCTTC. It codes for CASSLVGEPTYGYTF. The variable domain in full, with the rest retrieved from reference TRBV5-1 and TRBJ1-2, is KAGVTQTPRYLIKTRGQQVTLSCSPISGHRSVSWYQQTPGQGLQFLFEYFSETQRNKGNFPGRFSGRQFSNSRSEMNVSTLELGDSALYLCASSLVGEPTYGYTFGSGTRLTVV.

The chain joins TRBV11-3 to TRBJ2-7; a weak D match, TRBD1 (6 bases). Germline V gives CDR1 SGHNT, CDR2 YENEEA. V lost 4 bases to trimming and J lost 5 bases, with 12 bases between them. The CDR3 extends over 13 amino acids. The CDR3 region has the DNA TGTGCCAGCAGCTCCTACAGGGCCGACGAGCAGTACGTC. This codes for CASSSYRADEQYV.

The genes are TRBV4-1 and TRBJ2-1; the D gene is possibly TRBD2 (6 bases). The V end was cut by 1 base, the J end by 6 bases, with 16 bases between. The CDR3 covers 16 residues. Per the germline V gene, CDR1 is MGHRA and CDR2 is YSYEKL. Written as DNA, the CDR3 is TGCGCCAGCAGCCAAGTAGGGCGGGGCCGGAGCAATGAGCAGTTCTTC. Translated, it gives CASSQVGRGRSNEQFF.

The CDR3 loop reads CSASSLAGDINEQFF. The DNA for the CDR3 is TGCAGTGCTAGTTCCCTAGCGGGAGATATCAATGAGCAGTTCTTC. The chain carries TRBV20-1 and TRBJ2-1, with 10 bases identical to TRBD2. J lost 6 bases, V lost 3 bases, and 8 bases had no gene match. Germline V gene data show CDR1 as DFQATT and CDR2 as SNEGSKA (reference sequence). The CDR3 runs to 15 residues.

This clone is a singleton in its sample. The chain recombines TRBV5-4 with TRBJ2-6; 7 bases line up with TRBD1. Germline lookup yields CDR1 SGHNT and CDR2 YYREEE (reference sequence). The CDR3 has 15 amino acids. V shed 7 bases, J shed 1 base, and the junction held 5 bases outside the gene matches. Here the CDR3 reads CASGQTGSGANVLTF. CDR3 nucleotide sequence: TGTGCCAGCGGGCAGACAGGGTCTGGGGCCAACGTCCTGACTTTC.

The genes are TRBV5-4 and TRBJ1-1; no reliable D call. CDR1 is SGHNT, CDR2 YYREEE, per germline (reference sequence). Trimming cost V 3 bases and J 1 base, with 16 bases left between them. The CDR3 spans 16 residues. This chain's CDR3 is CASSSDITTANTEAFF. The CDR3 bases are TGTGCCAGCAGCTCCGACATTACGACGGCGAACACTGAAGCTTTCTTT.

The chain links TRBV4-1 to TRBJ2-1, with 8 bases lining up with TRBD1. The J segment lost 6 bases and the V segment lost 5 bases, leaving 9 bases of the junction unmatched. CDR1 is MGHRA and CDR2 is YSYEKL in the germline V gene. The CDR3 consists of 15 residues. CDR3 residues: CASSSPEDRGNEQFF. CDR3 nucleotides: TGCGCCAGCAGCTCCCCCGAAGACAGGGGCAATGAGCAGTTCTTC.

The genes are TRBV20-1 and TRBJ1-1; no firm D call. This CDR3 spans 14 amino acids. The germline V and J ends were trimmed by 3 bases and 0 bases, with 11 bases remaining between them. Germline loops: CDR1 DFQATT, CDR2 SNEGSKA (reference sequence). CDR3 nucleotides: TGCAGTGCTAGTCGGCCGGGCTTGAACACTGAAGCTTTCTTT. Protein sequence: CSASRPGLNTEAFF.

This chain connects TRBV6-5 to TRBJ1-2; TRBD1 matches 9 bases. Germline V CDR1 and CDR2: MNHEY, SVGAGI. J gave up 12 bases and V 6 bases, and 11 bases lay outside the gene matches. This CDR3 region has 13 residues. In DNA, the CDR3 is TGTGCCAGCAGCCCGGGACAGGGAGGGGAAAACACCTTC. It specifies CASSPGQGGENTF.

The rearrangement uses TRBV7-9 and TRBJ1-1, with D maybe TRBD1 (5 bases). CDR1 is SEHNR, CDR2 FQNEAQ, per germline (reference sequence). The CDR3 is 17 amino acids. V was clipped by 0 bases and J by 2 bases, with 16 bases between them. The DNA for the CDR3 is TGTGCCAGCAGCTTAGCGGTTGTTGGGCAGGGCAACACTGAAGCTTTCTTT. The encoded protein is CASSLAVVGQGNTEAFF.

The J gene is TRBJ2-3, the V gene TRBV18; 7 positions agree with TRBD1. This CDR3 spans 15 amino acids. Germline CDR1 is KGHSH and CDR2 is LQKENI. The trim removed 4 bases at V and 7 bases at J, leaving 11 bases unmatched. Here the CDR3 reads CASSRSGTEFHTQYF. The DNA for the CDR3 is TGTGCCAGCTCACGTTCCGGGACAGAGTTTCATACGCAGTATTTT.

V gene TRBV7-9 combines with J gene TRBJ2-3, with a tentative D call TRBD1 (6 bases). Germline V CDR1 and CDR2: SEHNR, FQNEAQ (reference sequence). The CDR3 totals 13 residues. Deletions cut 5 bases from V and 4 bases from J, with 10 bases between. CDR3 residues: CASSPGHSDTQYF. The CDR3 DNA follows: TGTGCCAGCAGCCCGGGACATTCAGATACGCAGTATTTT.

The genes are TRBV18 and TRBJ2-1, with a weak D call TRBD1 (6 bases). Trimming removed 4 bases at V and 1 base at J, with 17 bases between. Germline CDR1 KGHSH, CDR2 LQKENI. The CDR3 is 17 residues long. The CDR3, as DNA: TGTGCCAGCTCACTCCCCAGGGGCTTAGGGTCCTACAATGAGCAGTTCTTC. Its protein product is CASSLPRGLGSYNEQFF.

The chain has TRBV27 and TRBJ1-3; no reliable D call. The CDR3 length is 15 residues. Trimming stripped 3 bases from V and 0 bases from J, with 9 bases between. From germline, CDR1 is MNHEY and CDR2 SMNVEV (reference sequence). The CDR3 reads CASSLFRSSGNTIYF. In DNA, the CDR3 is TGTGCCAGCAGTTTGTTCAGGAGCTCTGGAAACACCATATATTTT.

The V and J genes are TRBV11-3 and TRBJ2-1, with 14 bases matching TRBD2. Germline V gene data show CDR1 as SGHNT and CDR2 as YENEEA. CDR3 length: 20 amino acids. J was trimmed by 4 bases and V by 0 bases; bases with no gene match: 11. CDR3 sequence reads: CASSLDAQGTSGRKYNEQFF. DNA of the CDR3: TGTGCCAGCAGCTTAGACGCACAGGGGACTAGCGGGAGAAAGTACAATGAGCAGTTCTTC.